The present T cell receptor beta chain was sequenced within a study of graft-versus-host responses after intestinal transplantation. V shed 3 bases and J shed 2 bases, with 15 bases lying between them. The CDR3 length is 16 residues. Germline CDR1 is SGDLS and CDR2 is YYNGEE. Here immunoSEQ multiplex PCR was the method, and the copy in TCRdb shows in-frame clones only, minus some. Altogether 20,000 to 25,000 clones are present, 55% to 70% being singletons, with the ten largest covering approximately 0.93%. The sequencing used alloreactive CD4+ T cells from a mixed lymphocyte reaction culture, collected before intestinal transplant. Noted subset: CFSE-low proliferating T cells sorted from approximately 6-day pre-transplant mixed lymphocyte reaction (GvH or HvG direction). This chain uses TRBV9 with TRBJ1-3; possibly TRBD1 for D (6 bases). This sequence was found in a human patient who received an intestinal transplant. The CDR3 is CASSGLQGWAGNTIYF. The CDR3, as DNA: TGTGCCAGCAGCGGATTACAGGGATGGGCTGGAAACACCATATATTTT. The full variable domain, completed using reference TRBV9 and TRBJ1-3, is DSGVTQTPKHLITATGQRVTLRCSPRSGDLSVYWYQQSLDQGLQFLIQYYNGEERAKGNILERFSAQQFPDLHSELNLSSLELGDSALYFCASSGLQGWAGNTIYFGEGSWLTVV.